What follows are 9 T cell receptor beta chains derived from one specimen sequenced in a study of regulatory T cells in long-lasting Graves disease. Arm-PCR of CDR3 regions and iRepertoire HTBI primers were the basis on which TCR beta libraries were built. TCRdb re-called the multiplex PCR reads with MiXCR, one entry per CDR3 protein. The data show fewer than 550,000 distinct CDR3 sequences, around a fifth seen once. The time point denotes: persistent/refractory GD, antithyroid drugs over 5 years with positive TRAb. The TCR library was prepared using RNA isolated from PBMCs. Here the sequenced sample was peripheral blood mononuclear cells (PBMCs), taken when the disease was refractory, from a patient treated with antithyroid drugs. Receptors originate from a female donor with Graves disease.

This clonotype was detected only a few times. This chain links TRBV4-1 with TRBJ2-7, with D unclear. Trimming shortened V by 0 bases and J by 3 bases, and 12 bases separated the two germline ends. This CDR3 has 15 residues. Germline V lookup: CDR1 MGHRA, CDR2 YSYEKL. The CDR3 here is CASSQDGTPSYEQYF. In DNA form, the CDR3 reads TGCGCCAGCAGCCAAGATGGCACGCCTAGCTACGAGCAGTACTTC.

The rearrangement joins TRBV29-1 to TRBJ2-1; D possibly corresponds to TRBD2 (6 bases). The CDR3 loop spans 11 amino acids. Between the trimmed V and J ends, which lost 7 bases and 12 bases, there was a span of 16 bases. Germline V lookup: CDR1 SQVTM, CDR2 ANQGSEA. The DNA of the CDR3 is TGCAGCGCGATACCGGGAGATGGGCAGTTCTTC. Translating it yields CSAIPGDGQFF.

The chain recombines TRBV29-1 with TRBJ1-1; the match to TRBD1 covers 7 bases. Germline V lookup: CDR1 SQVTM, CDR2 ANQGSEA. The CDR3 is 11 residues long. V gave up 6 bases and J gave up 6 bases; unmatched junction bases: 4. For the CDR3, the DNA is TGCAGCGTAAACACAGGGGCTGAAGCTTTCTTT. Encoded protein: CSVNTGAEAFF.

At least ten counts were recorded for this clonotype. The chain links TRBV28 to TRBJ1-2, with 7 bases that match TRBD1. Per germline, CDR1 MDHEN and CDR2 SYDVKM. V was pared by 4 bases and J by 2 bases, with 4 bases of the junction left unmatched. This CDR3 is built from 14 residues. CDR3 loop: CASSYRGWNYGYTF. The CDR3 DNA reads TGTGCCAGCAGTTACAGGGGATGGAACTATGGCTACACCTTC.

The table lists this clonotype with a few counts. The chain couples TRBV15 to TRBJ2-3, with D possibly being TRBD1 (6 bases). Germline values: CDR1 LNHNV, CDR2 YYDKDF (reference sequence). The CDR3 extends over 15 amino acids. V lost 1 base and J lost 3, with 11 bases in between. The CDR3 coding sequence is TGTGCCACCAGCAGAGTCCAGGGGAAGACAGATACGCAGTATTTT. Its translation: CATSRVQGKTDTQYF.

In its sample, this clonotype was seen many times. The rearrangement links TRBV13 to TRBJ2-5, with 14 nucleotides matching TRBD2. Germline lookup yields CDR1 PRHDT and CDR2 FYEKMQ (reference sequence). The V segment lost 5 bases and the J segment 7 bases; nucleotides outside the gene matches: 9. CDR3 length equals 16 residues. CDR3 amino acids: CASSQGTSGGRATQYF. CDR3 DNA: TGTGCCAGCAGCCAAGGGACTAGCGGGGGTCGGGCGACCCAGTACTTC.

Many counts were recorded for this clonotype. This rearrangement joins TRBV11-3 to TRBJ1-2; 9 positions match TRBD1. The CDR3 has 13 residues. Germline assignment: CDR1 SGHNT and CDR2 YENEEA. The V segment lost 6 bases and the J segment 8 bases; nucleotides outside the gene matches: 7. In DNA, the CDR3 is TGTGCCAGCAGTCCGGGGACAGGGACGGGCTACACCTTC. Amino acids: CASSPGTGTGYTF. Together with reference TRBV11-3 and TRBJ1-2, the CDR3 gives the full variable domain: EAGVVQSPRYKIIEKKQPVAFWCNPISGHNTLYWYLQNLGQGPELLIRYENEEAVDDSQLPKDRFSAERLKGVDSTLKIQPAELGDSAVYLCASSPGTGTGYTFGSGTRLTVV.

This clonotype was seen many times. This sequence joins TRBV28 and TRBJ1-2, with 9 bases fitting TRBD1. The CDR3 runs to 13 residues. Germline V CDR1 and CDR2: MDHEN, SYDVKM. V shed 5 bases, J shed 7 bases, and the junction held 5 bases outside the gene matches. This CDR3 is CASSHDRGGGYTF. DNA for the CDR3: TGTGCCAGCAGTCACGACAGGGGGGGTGGCTACACCTTC.

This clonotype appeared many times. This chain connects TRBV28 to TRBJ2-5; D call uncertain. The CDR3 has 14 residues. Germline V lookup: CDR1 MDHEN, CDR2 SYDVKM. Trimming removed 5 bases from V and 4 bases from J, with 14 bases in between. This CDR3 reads CASSPGEFPETQYF. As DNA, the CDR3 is TGTGCCAGCAGTCCCGGAGAGTTTCCAGAGACCCAGTACTTC.